This TCR beta chain comes out of a study of identical twins (dated by TCRdb to 2016 to 2017). Some background on the complete study: TCR alpha and beta repertoires from monozygotic twins, unrelated adults of various ages and cord blood were deep-sequenced to test whether fetal clonotypes persist. Replicate twin experiments were performed at different times using different library preparation protocols to rule out contamination. Here is what the overall study found, with its caveats: Invariant T cells such as MAIT and iNKT could partly confound zero-insertion analyses, although diverse VJ usage argued against such confounding for most clonotypes. Because the same donors could not be followed over many years, the conclusions depended on cross-sectional statistical analysis. Compared with coincidental sharing between unrelated individuals, an excess of low generation-probability sequences was observed among out-of-frame TCR alpha sequences shared between twins. Recombination models systematically underestimated out-of-frame TCR alpha sharing in monozygotic twins but agreed with sharing between unrelated individuals. Abundant cord blood beta clonotypes had fewer insertions, young adult naive repertoires showed a similar but weaker trend, and memory repertoires showed no such trend. The excess sharing between twins in beta out-of-frame sequences was weaker because fewer shared sequences reduced the signal-to-noise ratio.

Library generation was performed with 5' RACE. Instrument on record: Illumina HiSeq 2000. A universal primer binding site was introduced by template switching, and a unique molecular identifier was present in the final cDNA, enabling accurate counting of TCR cDNA molecules. First-strand cDNA for TCR alpha and beta chains was synthesized from specific primers in the conserved constant-segment region. To control for contamination, every cDNA library carried two barcodes: a SMART-Mk sample barcode plus Illumina barcodes. TruSeq adapter sequences, together with Illumina sample barcodes, were added in two successive PCR steps. The TCR alpha and beta cDNA libraries were sequenced on the Illumina HiSeq platform using custom primers. In the source study's methods: Unique molecular identifiers were extracted from raw reads with MiGEC, and CDR3 positions were determined with MiXCR. Recombination models were inferred per individual with the repgenHMM and IGoR tools using an EM algorithm. The analysis of shared clonotypes was done with the tcR package in R, with sharing normalized by the product of cloneset sizes. To study raw recombination free of thymic and clonal selection effects, out-of-frame nonproductive sequences were analyzed. TCRdb's own reprocessing of the public reads used fastp at Q25 and MiXCR and kept productive beta chains. One record per CDR3 amino acid sequence lists the most common genes and DNA. In this record, the V and J calls reflect TCRdb's handling and not the investigators' own analysis. For this sample the table gives around 250,000 distinct CDR3 sequences, of which roughly 7.1% were detected only once. The ten most abundant clones make up just over 14% of the sample.

All donors were healthy Caucasians. Three pairs of female monozygotic twins, all aged roughly 18 to 30 years, were included in the twin cohort. Positive isolation kits from Invitrogen were used to isolate the CD4+ and CD8+ T cell populations. CDR3 length: 15 amino acids, cysteine to phenylalanine. The entry retains the CDR3 DNA only, 45 bases that are in frame from base 1. The V end loses 2 bases and the J end loses 4 bases, and a stretch of 11 bases separates them. The germline V gene encodes CDR1 MNHEY and CDR2 SVGAGI. This clonotype was counted a few times. Its antigen is unknown. Per-base qualities were not stored, and no clone one base away is much larger. The data also belong to a second study, concerning T cells expressing NK-cell markers. As the second study states: In sorted CD3+CD56+NKG2C+, CD3+CD56+NKG2C- and CD3+CD56-NKG2C+ T-cell subsets from eight donors, TCR beta-chain repertoires were profiled. Seven of the eight sequenced donors were HCMV-seropositive and one was HCMV-seronegative. In several experiments an anti-gammadeltaTCR antibody was added to restrict sorting to alphabetaTCR-expressing T cells. In more than five donors, the dominant CD3+CD56+NKG2C+ clonotypes were found to rank among the top 10 CD8+ clonotypes and to make up roughly 1.0-7.5% of CD8+ T cells. Those dominant clonotypes were again the most abundant among CD3+CD56-NKG2C+ cells in a handful of donors, at about 28.3-60.1%. It remained unclear whether the expanded NKG2C-expressing T cell clones were specific for HCMV antigens. All eight donors whose samples were sequenced were randomly selected healthy volunteers, three of them men and five women. To determine HCMV serostatus, a commercial ELISA kit was used to detect HCMV-specific IgG in serum. MIGEC was used to demultiplex reads and group reads by UMI, and MiTCR was used to assemble and quantify clonotypes. To exclude erroneous sequences, any TCR cDNA sequence not supported by at least two reads was discarded. Downstream repertoire analysis used the tcR package, and clonotypes were matched across fractions by CDR3 nucleotide sequence plus V segment. VDJmatch was used to annotate antigen specificity against VDJdb, with one amino acid substitution allowed in CDR3.

The chain joins TRBV6-5 to TRBJ2-2, with TRBD2 as a weak D call on 7 bases. The sample comprised CD8+ T cells sorted from blood. The sequence was obtained from a woman aged 18-29 years in good health. The DNA reads TGTGCCAGCAGTTACGGGGGGGCCGGCACCGGGGAGCTGTTTTTT. Its protein is CASSYGGAGTGELFF.